This TCR beta chain was captured in a study of response to subunit inactivated influenza vaccine. General study results and limits: Authors suggested each seasonal influenza vaccination recruits few new T cells.

This CDR3 contains 13 residues. V was cut by 2 bases and J by 5 bases, with 7 bases left in between. In TCRdb, the RT-PCR reads were re-called with MiXCR into one record per CDR3 protein. Here the sample spans hundreds of thousands of distinct CDR3 sequences, about an eighth being singletons. In this sample, this clonotype turned up many times. Its antigen is currently unknown. The chain carries TRBV12-3 or TRBV12-4 and TRBJ1-5, with D unclear. The sequences come from PBMCs from blood, collected roughly 48 days after vaccination. This clonotype originated in a man between 45 and 60 years old who received an inactivated influenza vaccine. In DNA, the CDR3 is TGTGCCAGCAGTTTAAACAGCGATCAGCCCCAGCATTTT. Its translation: CASSLNSDQPQHF.